The 17 T cell receptor beta chains below all came from one sample that was sequenced in a study of cytomegalovirus exposure and HLA in healthy donors. Researchers ran the PCR with 60 Vbeta and 13 Jbeta primers. Data came from immunoSEQ multiplex PCR; TCRdb stores just in-frame clones and leaves some out. The sample gives about 140,000 clones, 82% of which show up once; more than 2.5% is in the top ten. Sequenced: PBMCs. Receptor source: a young man in good health and CMV-seropositive.

The V and J genes are TRBV19 and TRBJ1-1; TRBD1 aligns across 8 bases. Germline V gene sequence: CDR1 LNHDA, CDR2 SQIVND (reference sequence). The CDR3 has 14 amino acids. The trim removed 6 bases at V and 0 bases at J, leaving 3 bases unmatched. Here the CDR3 DNA reads TGTGCCAGTAGCAGACAGGGGATGAACACTGAAGCTTTCTTT. Encoded protein: CASSRQGMNTEAFF.

The genes are TRBV4-1 and TRBJ1-2; D not certain. V was trimmed by 3 bases and J by 5 bases, leaving 16 bases between them. This CDR3 is built from 15 residues. The germline gives CDR1 MGHRA, CDR2 YSYEKL. The CDR3 nucleotides are TGCGCCAGCAGCCACCCGTCTCCGGGGATTTATGGCTACACCTTC. This encodes CASSHPSPGIYGYTF.

The V and J genes are TRBV18 and TRBJ2-6, with 8 positions matching TRBD1. The V and J ends lost 2 bases and 3 bases, in that order; junction bases with no gene match: 15. The length of the CDR3 is 20 residues. Germline V lookup: CDR1 KGHSH, CDR2 LQKENI. CDR3 region: CASSPAIRDRPDSGANVLTF. DNA of the CDR3: TGTGCCAGCTCACCAGCTATCCGGGACAGGCCAGACAGTGGGGCCAACGTCCTGACTTTC.

This chain uses TRBV27 with TRBJ1-5, with 7 bases aligning to TRBD1. V shed 5 bases, J shed 0 bases, and the junction held 4 bases outside the gene matches. Germline lookup yields CDR1 MNHEY and CDR2 SMNVEV (reference sequence). CDR3 size: 15 residues. This CDR3 reads CASSLTGNSNQPQHF. The CDR3 DNA reads TGTGCCAGCAGTCTGACAGGGAATAGCAATCAGCCCCAGCATTTT.

The chain joins TRBV9 to TRBJ2-1, with 8 bases fitting TRBD1. In germline, CDR1 is SGDLS, CDR2 YYNGEE. V lost 4 bases, J lost 6 bases, and 6 bases stayed unmatched. The CDR3 is 14 amino acids. For the CDR3, the DNA is TGTGCCAGCAGCCCCCGACAGGGGCCCAATGAGCAGTTCTTC. It yields the protein CASSPRQGPNEQFF.

In regard to this clone: At one end, the junction sequence differs from germline, possibly due to a read error. This sequence joins TRBV4-1 and TRBJ1-4, with TRBD1 identical over 10 bases. The CDR3 has 14 amino acids. The germline V gene encodes CDR1 MGHRA and CDR2 YSYEKL. The CDR3 DNA reads as TGCGCCAGCAGCCAAGATCATAGCACGGGACAGGGGCATTTT. It translates to CASSQDHSTGQGHF.

This sequence joins TRBV28 and TRBJ2-7; a weak D match, TRBD1 (6 bases). V shed 1 base and J shed 5 bases, with 15 bases lying between them. Germline V gives CDR1 MDHEN, CDR2 SYDVKM. The CDR3 spans 15 residues. CDR3 sequence reads: CASSLSRGLGNEQYF. The DNA of the CDR3 is TGTGCCAGCAGTTTATCCAGGGGCCTGGGCAACGAGCAGTACTTC.

CDR3 sequence reads: CASSSGQPFWAFF. DNA for the CDR3: TGTGCCAGCAGTTCGGGACAGCCTTTTTGGGCTTTCTTT. The chain couples TRBV28 to TRBJ1-1; 7 bases fit TRBD1. Germline lookup yields CDR1 MDHEN and CDR2 SYDVKM. V shed 4 bases and J 11 bases; nucleotides not matched to a gene: 10. The length of the CDR3 is 13 residues.

CDR3 DNA sequence: TGTGCCAGCAGCTTAGCGGCTAGTCAAGAGACCCAGTACTTC. Its translation is CASSLAASQETQYF. The chain recombines TRBV11-2 with TRBJ2-5; D is unresolved. The germline V gene encodes CDR1 SGHAT and CDR2 FQNNGV. The V end lost 1 base, the J end lost 2 bases, and 8 bases lay between the germline ends. The CDR3 extends over 14 amino acids.

This clone was recorded once. The chain employs TRBV5-1 and TRBJ2-2, with TRBD2 matching 13 bases. CDR1 SGHRS and CDR2 YFSETQ come from the germline V gene. V was clipped by 5 bases and J by 7 bases; unmatched bases: 11. CDR3 length equals 17 residues. The CDR3 DNA sequence: TGCGCCAGCAGGTGGACTAGCGGGAGTCCTGAGGGCGGGGAGCTGTTTTTT. It is translated as CASRWTSGSPEGGELFF.

This clone was counted only a few times. This sequence joins TRBV21-1 and TRBJ2-6; the table gives TRBD2 as D, unverified against the DNA. TRBV21-1 corresponds to a pseudogene. The CDR3 runs 17 residues. Here the CDR3 reads CASTLEVYRSGANVLTF. The CDR3 DNA reads as TGTGCCAGCACCCTGGAGGTGTACCGCTCTGGGGCCAACGTCCTGACTTTC.

The genes are TRBV16 and TRBJ1-2, with 7 bases fitting TRBD1. Germline V gives CDR1 KGHSY, CDR2 FQNENV. The J segment lost 6 bases and the V segment lost 3 bases, leaving 1 base of the junction unmatched. The CDR3 has 12 amino acids. The CDR3 nucleotides read TGTGCCAGCAGCCACAGGGGGGATGGCTACACCTTC. It is translated as CASSHRGDGYTF.

The chain combines TRBV18 with TRBJ1-5, with D possibly matching TRBD1 (6 bases). The CDR3 spans 14 residues. The ends were cut back, 3 bases at V and 9 bases at J, with 15 bases in the middle. The germline V gene has CDR1 KGHSH and CDR2 LQKENI. CDR3 nucleotide sequence: TGTGCCAGCTCACCCCGACAGGAAGTGGGGCCCCAGCATTTT. It translates to CASSPRQEVGPQHF.

The genes are TRBV29-1 and TRBJ2-7; perhaps TRBD1 as D (6 bases). In germline, CDR1 is SQVTM, CDR2 ANQGSEA. The CDR3 has 11 residues. V lost 7 bases and J 6 bases, leaving 13 bases between the germline ends. CDR3 protein: CSGLWGREQYF. The CDR3 DNA reads as TGCAGCGGTCTCTGGGGGCGCGAGCAGTACTTC.

The chain combines TRBV15 with TRBJ1-5; D remains unclear. Trimming cost V 0 bases and J 1 base, with 13 bases left between them. CDR1 LNHNV and CDR2 YYDKDF come from the germline V gene (reference sequence). The CDR3 consists of 17 residues. The CDR3 nucleotides read TGTGCCACCAGCAGAGATCGGTACAGTCAAAGCAATCAGCCCCAGCATTTT. The encoded protein is CATSRDRYSQSNQPQHF.

This sequence joins TRBV5-1 and TRBJ2-3, with TRBD2 matching over 9 bases. The germline CDR1 and CDR2 sequences are SGHRS and YFSETQ. Losses at the gene ends were 2 bases for V and 2 bases for J; bases not matched to a gene: 6. The CDR3 runs to 16 residues. CDR3 sequence (DNA): TGCGCCAGCAGCTTCCTAGCGGGACCGATCACAGATACGCAGTATTTT. It specifies CASSFLAGPITDTQYF. The whole variable domain, filled in from reference TRBV5-1 and TRBJ2-3, reads KAGVTQTPRYLIKTRGQQVTLSCSPISGHRSVSWYQQTPGQGLQFLFEYFSETQRNKGNFPGRFSGRQFSNSRSEMNVSTLELGDSALYLCASSFLAGPITDTQYFGPGTRLTVL.

The CDR3 sequence: CSVGAGTGETQYF. For the CDR3, the DNA is TGCAGCGTGGGTGCCGGGACAGGAGAGACCCAGTACTTC. The V gene is TRBV29-1, the J gene TRBJ2-5; 8 bases agree with TRBD1. V trimming: 6 bases; J trimming: 4 bases; junction bases outside the gene matches: 7. The germline V gene encodes CDR1 SQVTM and CDR2 ANQGSEA. The CDR3 has 13 residues.